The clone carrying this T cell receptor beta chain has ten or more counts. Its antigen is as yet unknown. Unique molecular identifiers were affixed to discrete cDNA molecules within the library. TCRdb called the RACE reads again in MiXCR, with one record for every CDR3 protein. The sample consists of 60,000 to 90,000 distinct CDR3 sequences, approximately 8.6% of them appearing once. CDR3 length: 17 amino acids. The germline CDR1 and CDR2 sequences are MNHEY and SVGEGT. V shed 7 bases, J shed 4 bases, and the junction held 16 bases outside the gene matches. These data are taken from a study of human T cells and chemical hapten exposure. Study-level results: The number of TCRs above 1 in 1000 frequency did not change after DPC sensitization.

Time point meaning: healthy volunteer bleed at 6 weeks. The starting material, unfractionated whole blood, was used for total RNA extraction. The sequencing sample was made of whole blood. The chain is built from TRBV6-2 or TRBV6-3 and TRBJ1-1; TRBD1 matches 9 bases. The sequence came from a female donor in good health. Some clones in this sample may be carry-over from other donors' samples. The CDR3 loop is CASITPPGQGRFTEAFF. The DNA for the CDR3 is TGTGCCAGCATAACCCCCCCCGGACAGGGGCGGTTCACTGAAGCTTTCTTT.